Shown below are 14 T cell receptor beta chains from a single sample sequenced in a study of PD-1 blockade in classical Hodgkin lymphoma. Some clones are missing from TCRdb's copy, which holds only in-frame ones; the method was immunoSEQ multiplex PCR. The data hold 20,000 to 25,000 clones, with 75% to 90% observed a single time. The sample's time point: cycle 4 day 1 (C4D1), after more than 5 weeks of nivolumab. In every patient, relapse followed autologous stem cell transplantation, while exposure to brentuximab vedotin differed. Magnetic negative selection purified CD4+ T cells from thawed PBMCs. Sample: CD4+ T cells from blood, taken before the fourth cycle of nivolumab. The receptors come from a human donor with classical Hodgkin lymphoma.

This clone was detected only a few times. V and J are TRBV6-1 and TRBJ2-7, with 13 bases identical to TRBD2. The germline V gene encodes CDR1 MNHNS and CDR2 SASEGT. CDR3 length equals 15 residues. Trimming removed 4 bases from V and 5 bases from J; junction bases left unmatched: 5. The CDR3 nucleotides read TGTGCCAGCAGTGGAGGGACTAGCGGGGACCACGAGCAGTACTTC. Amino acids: CASSGGTSGDHEQYF.

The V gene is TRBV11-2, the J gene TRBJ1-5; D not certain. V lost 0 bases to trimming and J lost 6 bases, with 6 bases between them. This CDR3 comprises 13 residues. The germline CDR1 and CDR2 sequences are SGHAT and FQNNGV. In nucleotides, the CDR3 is TGTGCCAGCAGCTTAGATCGAGGTCAGCCCCAGCATTTT. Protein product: CASSLDRGQPQHF.

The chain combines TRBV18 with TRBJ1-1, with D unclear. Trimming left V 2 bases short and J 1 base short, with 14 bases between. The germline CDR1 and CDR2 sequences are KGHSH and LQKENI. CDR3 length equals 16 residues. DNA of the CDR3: TGTGCCAGCTCACCATTCAGCGCAGCCTCGAACACTGAAGCTTTCTTT. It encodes CASSPFSAASNTEAFF.

CDR3: CASSLEGRQGRSPLHF. For the CDR3, the DNA is TGCGCCAGCAGCTTGGAGGGAAGACAGGGTCGATCACCCCTCCACTTT. The chain combines TRBV5-1 with TRBJ1-6, with TRBD1 identical over 7 bases. J lost 10 bases, V lost 0 bases, and 10 bases had no gene match. The CDR3 has 16 residues. Looked up from germline, CDR1 is SGHRS and CDR2 is YFSETQ. Filled out from reference TRBV5-1 and TRBJ1-6, the complete variable domain reads KAGVTQTPRYLIKTRGQQVTLSCSPISGHRSVSWYQQTPGQGLQFLFEYFSETQRNKGNFPGRFSGRQFSNSRSEMNVSTLELGDSALYLCASSLEGRQGRSPLHFGNGTRLTVT.

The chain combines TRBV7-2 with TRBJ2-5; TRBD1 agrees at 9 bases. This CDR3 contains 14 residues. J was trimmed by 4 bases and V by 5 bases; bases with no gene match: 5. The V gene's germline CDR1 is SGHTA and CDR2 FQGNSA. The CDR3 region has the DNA TGTGCCAGCAGCCAGGGGGACAGGGCAGAGACCCAGTACTTC. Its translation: CASSQGDRAETQYF.

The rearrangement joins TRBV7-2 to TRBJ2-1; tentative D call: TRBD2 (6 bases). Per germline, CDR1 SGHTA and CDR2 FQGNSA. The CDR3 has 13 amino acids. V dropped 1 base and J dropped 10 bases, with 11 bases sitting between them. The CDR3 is CASSLGGGTEQFF. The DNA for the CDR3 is TGTGCCAGCAGCTTAGGAGGAGGGACGGAGCAGTTCTTC.

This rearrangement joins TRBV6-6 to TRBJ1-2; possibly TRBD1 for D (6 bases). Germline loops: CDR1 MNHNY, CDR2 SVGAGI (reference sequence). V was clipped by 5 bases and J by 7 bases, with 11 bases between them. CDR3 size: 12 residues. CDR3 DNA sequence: TGTGCCAGCAGTCCTGTGGGGGCTGGCTACACCTTC. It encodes CASSPVGAGYTF.

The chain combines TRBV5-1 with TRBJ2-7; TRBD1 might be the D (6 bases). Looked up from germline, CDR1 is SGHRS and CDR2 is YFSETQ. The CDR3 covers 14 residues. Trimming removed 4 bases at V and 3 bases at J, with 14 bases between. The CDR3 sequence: CASSLGQQGYEQYF. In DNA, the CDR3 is TGCGCCAGCAGCCTCGGACAGCAGGGCTACGAGCAGTACTTC.

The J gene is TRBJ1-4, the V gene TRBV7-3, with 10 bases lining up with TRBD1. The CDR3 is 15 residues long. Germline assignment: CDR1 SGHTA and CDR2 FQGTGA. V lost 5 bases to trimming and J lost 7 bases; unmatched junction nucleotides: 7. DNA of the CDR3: TGTGCCAGCAGCGCAACGGGACAGGGGAGTGAAAAACTGTTTTTT. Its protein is CASSATGQGSEKLFF. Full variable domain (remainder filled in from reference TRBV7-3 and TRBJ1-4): GAGVSQTPSNKVTEKGKYVELRCDPISGHTALYWYRQSLGQGPEFLIYFQGTGAADDSGLPNDRFFAVRPEGSVSTLKIQRTERGDSAVYLCASSATGQGSEKLFFGSGTQLSVL.

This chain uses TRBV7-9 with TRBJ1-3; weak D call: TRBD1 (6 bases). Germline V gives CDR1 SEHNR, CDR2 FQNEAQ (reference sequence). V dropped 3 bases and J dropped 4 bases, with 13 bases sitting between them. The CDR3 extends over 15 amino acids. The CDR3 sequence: CASSLRGAPGNTIYF. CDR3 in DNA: TGTGCCAGCAGCTTGAGGGGGGCGCCGGGAAACACCATATATTTT.

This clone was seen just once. The chain's CDR3 is CASSLLIRVQGGADTQYF. CDR3 bases: TGTGCCAGCAGCCTCCTGATCCGCGTTCAGGGAGGCGCAGATACGCAGTATTTT. The chain has TRBV5-4 and TRBJ2-3, with TRBD2 as a possible D gene (6 bases). V was pared by 4 bases and J by 4 bases, with 25 bases between. Germline lookup yields CDR1 SGHNT and CDR2 YYREEE (reference sequence). The CDR3 covers 18 residues.

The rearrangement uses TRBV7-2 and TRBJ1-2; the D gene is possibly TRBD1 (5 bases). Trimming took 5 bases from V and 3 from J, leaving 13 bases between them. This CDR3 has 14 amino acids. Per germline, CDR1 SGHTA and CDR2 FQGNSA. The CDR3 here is CASSPSGTHYGYTF. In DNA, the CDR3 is TGTGCCAGCAGCCCATCCGGGACCCACTATGGCTACACCTTC.

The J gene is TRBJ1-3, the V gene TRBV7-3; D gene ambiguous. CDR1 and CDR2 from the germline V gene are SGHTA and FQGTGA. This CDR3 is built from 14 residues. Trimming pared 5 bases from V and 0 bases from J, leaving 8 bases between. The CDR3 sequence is CASSPGPSGNTIYF. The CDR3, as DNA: TGTGCCAGCAGCCCCGGCCCCTCTGGAAACACCATATATTTT.

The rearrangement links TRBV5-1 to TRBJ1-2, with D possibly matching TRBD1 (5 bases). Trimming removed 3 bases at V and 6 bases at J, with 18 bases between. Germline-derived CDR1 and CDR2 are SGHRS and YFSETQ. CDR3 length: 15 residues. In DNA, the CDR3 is TGCGCCAGCAGCTCGGACGACAGCGTATTAGATGGCTACACCTTC. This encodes CASSSDDSVLDGYTF.